These 5 T cell receptor beta chains share one sample of origin, sequenced in a study of PD-1 blockade in classical Hodgkin lymphoma. The time point: newly diagnosed, previously untreated cHL patient sample. Thawed PBMCs underwent magnetic negative selection to yield purified CD4+ T cells. TCRdb's table, derived via immunoSEQ multiplex PCR, lists solely in-frame clones and lacks some. The table shows around 16,000 clones, with 80% to 95% occurring only once. Sample: CD4+ T cells from blood. These receptors originate from a human donor with classical Hodgkin lymphoma.

The chain employs TRBV25-1 and TRBJ2-3; D is possibly TRBD2 (7 bases). Germline loops: CDR1 MGHDK, CDR2 SYGVNS. The CDR3 is 12 residues long. The V end was cut by 10 bases, the J end by 1 base, with 9 bases between. The CDR3 DNA reads TGTGCCACCGGGGGGCGCACAGATACGCAGTATTTT. Its translation: CATGGRTDTQYF.

The chain couples TRBV18 to TRBJ1-1; TRBD1 agrees at 10 bases. Germline V gives CDR1 KGHSH, CDR2 LQKENI. V shed 6 bases, J shed 4 bases, and the junction held 14 bases outside the gene matches. There are 17 residues in the CDR3. This CDR3 reads CASSPGQGGDRGTEAFF. DNA for the CDR3: TGTGCCAGCTCGCCCGGACAGGGGGGGGACCGGGGCACTGAAGCTTTCTTT.

The chain is built from TRBV9 and TRBJ1-1, with a weak D call TRBD1 (5 bases). The CDR3 runs to 13 residues. The germline V gene has CDR1 SGDLS and CDR2 YYNGEE. V gave up 3 bases and J gave up 4 bases, with 10 bases separating them. The CDR3 region is CASSATGTTEAFF. CDR3 in DNA: TGTGCCAGCAGCGCTACCGGGACCACTGAAGCTTTCTTT.

This clone has only a few counts. Written as DNA, the CDR3 is TGTGCCAGCAGCCCCCAGGGACGGTTCTACGAGCAGTACTTC. Translation gives CASSPQGRFYEQYF. The chain has TRBV14 and TRBJ2-7; D may correspond to TRBD1 or TRBD2 (5 bases each). The CDR3 is made up of 14 amino acids. The V gene's germline CDR1 is SGHDN and CDR2 FVKESK. V lost 4 bases and J lost 3, with 13 bases in between.

The V call is TRBV29-1, the J call TRBJ1-3; 11 bases line up with TRBD1. With 7 bases clipped from V and 5 bases from J, the junction kept 10 bases outside the gene matches. This CDR3 has 15 amino acids. Germline CDR1 and CDR2: SQVTM and ANQGSEA. The chain's CDR3 is CSAEGDRGFRNTIYF. The DNA of the CDR3 is TGCAGCGCCGAGGGGGACAGGGGGTTCAGAAACACCATATATTTT.